This entry lists 22 T cell receptor beta chains sequenced from one sample in a study of T cell repertoires in cytomegalovirus infection. TCRdb used MiXCR to reprocess the reads, holding one entry per CDR3 protein. Seen here are about 310,000 distinct CDR3 sequences, roughly a sixth observed once, and the top ten hold around 12%. Input material: PBMCs. These receptors were collected from a human donor in good health (CMV status not recorded). Some clones in this sample may be carry-over from other donors' samples.

The chain combines TRBV28 with TRBJ1-5, with D possibly matching TRBD1 (6 bases). From germline, CDR1 is MDHEN and CDR2 SYDVKM. V lost 7 bases and J lost 1, with 17 bases in between. The CDR3 totals 16 residues. CDR3 sequence: CASTLADSSSNQPQHF. The CDR3 region has the DNA TGTGCCAGCACCCTGGCGGACAGCTCCAGCAATCAGCCCCAGCATTTT.

This clonotype has at least ten counts. The V gene is TRBV7-2, the J gene TRBJ2-1; unclear D gene. Germline V CDR1 and CDR2: SGHTA, FQGNSA. This CDR3 spans 15 amino acids. Trimming took off 5 bases at V and 2 bases at J, with 13 bases between the two ends. CDR3 sequence: CASSIDVSTYNEQFF. Written as DNA, the CDR3 is TGTGCCAGCAGCATAGATGTGAGTACCTACAATGAGCAGTTCTTC.

The chain links TRBV6-1 to TRBJ2-7; perhaps TRBD1 as D (6 bases). Per the germline V gene, CDR1 is MNHNS and CDR2 is SASEGT. Deletions cut 2 bases from V and 2 bases from J, with 13 bases between. The CDR3 consists of 15 residues. CDR3 DNA sequence: TGTGCCAGCAGTGAATACGGGGACATAACCTACGAGCAGTACTTC. Translation: CASSEYGDITYEQYF.

The chain is built from TRBV5-4 and TRBJ1-2; possible D gene TRBD1, 5 bases. With 4 bases removed from V and 4 bases from J, the gap between germline ends came to 14 bases. Germline V gene sequence: CDR1 SGHNT, CDR2 YYREEE (reference sequence). This CDR3 has 14 amino acids. The DNA of the CDR3 is TGTGCCAGCAGCCCCGGCGGGACCAGCTATGGCTACACCTTC. Protein sequence: CASSPGGTSYGYTF.

V and J are TRBV27 and TRBJ2-7; maybe TRBD1 (6 bases). From germline, CDR1 is MNHEY and CDR2 SMNVEV (reference sequence). The length of the CDR3 is 13 residues. V lost 8 bases, J lost 2 bases, and 13 bases lay in between. CDR3 nucleotides: TGTGCCAGCTCTAGGGGGACCCCCTACGAGCAGTACTTC. Its protein product is CASSRGTPYEQYF.

This clonotype has a count of ten or more. J is TRBJ2-3 and V is TRBV7-6, with 11 bases that match TRBD2. J was trimmed by 7 bases and V by 4 bases; bases with no gene match: 10. CDR3 size: 16 residues. Germline CDR1 and CDR2: SGHVS and FNYEAQ. The CDR3 DNA reads as TGTGCCAGCAGCTCCCGTTTAGCGGGGGGGCTGAATACGCAGTATTTT. This codes for CASSSRLAGGLNTQYF.

CDR3 region: CASSPDRAQYGYTF. The CDR3 nucleotides read TGTGCCAGCTCACCAGATAGGGCTCAATATGGCTACACCTTC. This chain links TRBV18 with TRBJ1-2; D unresolved. V lost 2 bases to trimming and J lost 5 bases, with 12 bases between them. The CDR3 covers 14 residues. From germline, CDR1 is KGHSH and CDR2 LQKENI. Full variable domain (remainder filled in from reference TRBV18 and TRBJ1-2): NAGVMQNPRHLVRRRGQEARLRCSPMKGHSHVYWYRQLPEEGLKFMVYLQKENIIDESGMPKERFSAEFPKEGPSILRIQQVVRGDSAAYFCASSPDRAQYGYTFGSGTRLTVV.

V usage is TRBV28 and J usage is TRBJ1-5; tentative D call: TRBD1 (5 bases). V was clipped by 7 bases and J by 1 base, with 17 bases between them. In germline, CDR1 is MDHEN, CDR2 SYDVKM. The CDR3 covers 16 residues. This CDR3 reads CASKPLGGLSNQPQHF. DNA for the CDR3: TGTGCCAGCAAGCCCCTTGGGGGTCTAAGCAATCAGCCCCAGCATTTT.

The table lists this clonotype with many counts. The chain employs TRBV28 and TRBJ1-5; no definite D call. This CDR3 is 17 amino acids long. The germline V gene has CDR1 MDHEN and CDR2 SYDVKM. Trimming shortened V by 5 bases and J by 8 bases, and 25 bases separated the two germline ends. CDR3 region: CASSPPRMGVGDEPQHF. The CDR3 DNA sequence: TGTGCCAGCAGTCCGCCCCGGATGGGAGTCGGGGATGAGCCCCAGCATTTT.

This clonotype was counted ten times or more. This chain links TRBV28 with TRBJ1-5; no reliable D call. Trimming took off 1 base at V and 9 bases at J, with 22 bases between the two ends. Germline assignment: CDR1 MDHEN and CDR2 SYDVKM. The length of the CDR3 is 17 residues. The CDR3 here is CASSLYLWQAGVRPQHF. CDR3 bases: TGTGCCAGCAGTTTATACCTATGGCAGGCCGGGGTCCGGCCCCAGCATTTT.

The chain has TRBV2 and TRBJ1-4; no reliable D call. Germline V CDR1 and CDR2: SNHLY, FYNNEI. The CDR3 contains 12 residues. V dropped 0 bases and J dropped 8 bases, with 4 bases sitting between them. The CDR3 sequence is CASSEALEKLFF. The CDR3 DNA reads as TGTGCCAGCAGTGAAGCCCTGGAAAAACTGTTTTTT.

V and J are TRBV15 and TRBJ1-2, with D unclear. CDR1 and CDR2 from the germline V gene are LNHNV and YYDKDF (reference sequence). The CDR3 runs to 15 residues. Trimming shortened V by 1 base and J by 3 bases, and 12 bases separated the two germline ends. The CDR3 spells CATSRGLGLDYGYTF. Here the CDR3 DNA reads TGTGCCACCAGCAGAGGCTTGGGTTTGGACTATGGCTACACCTTC.

This clonotype was recorded many times. V gene TRBV7-2 combines with J gene TRBJ2-4; D not resolved. The CDR3 contains 12 residues. V gave up 5 bases and J gave up 6 bases, with 8 bases separating them. CDR1 and CDR2 (germline): SGHTA, FQGNSA. CDR3 DNA sequence: TGTGCCAGCAGCGATCGACGAAACATTCAGTACTTC. It codes for CASSDRRNIQYF.

The chain couples TRBV7-2 to TRBJ2-5; 12 bases are a match to TRBD2. V lost 5 bases to trimming and J lost 5 bases; unmatched junction nucleotides: 18. Germline lookup yields CDR1 SGHTA and CDR2 FQGNSA. This CDR3 comprises 19 residues. For the CDR3, the DNA is TGTGCCAGCAGCACCAAACCTTCCCTAGCGGGGGGGGTCAGGGAGACCCAGTACTTC. Amino acids: CASSTKPSLAGGVRETQYF.

This chain uses TRBV28 with TRBJ2-7; tentatively, D is TRBD2 (6 bases). The CDR3 length is 14 residues. Germline lookup yields CDR1 MDHEN and CDR2 SYDVKM. Trimming shortened V by 5 bases and J by 2 bases, and 13 bases separated the two germline ends. The CDR3 nucleotides are TGTGCCAGCAGTACCGGGAGATCAACCTACGAGCAGTACTTC. Protein sequence: CASSTGRSTYEQYF.

The chain joins TRBV6-6 to TRBJ1-1, with 7 bases that match TRBD1. The CDR3 is 16 amino acids. Trimming at V came to 1 base and at J to 1 base, leaving 6 bases not matched to a gene. Germline V lookup: CDR1 MNHNY, CDR2 SVGAGI (reference sequence). The CDR3 DNA sequence: TGTGCCAGCAGTTACTTGCACAGGGGTCCGAACACTGAAGCTTTCTTT. The encoded protein is CASSYLHRGPNTEAFF.

This clonotype was recorded many times. The chain carries TRBV20-1 and TRBJ2-7; D is perhaps TRBD1 (5 bases). V was cut by 0 bases and J by 0 bases, with 15 bases left in between. The CDR3 is 16 amino acids. CDR1 and CDR2 (germline): DFQATT, SNEGSKA (reference sequence). The CDR3: CSARDELQGTSYEQYF. CDR3 coding DNA: TGCAGTGCTAGAGATGAGTTGCAGGGAACCTCCTACGAGCAGTACTTC.

This clonotype was seen only a few times. V is TRBV6-5 and J is TRBJ1-2; no definite D call. Trimming pared 0 bases from V and 6 bases from J, leaving 8 bases between. The germline CDR1 and CDR2 sequences are MNHEY and SVGAGI. The CDR3 covers 13 residues. In nucleotides, the CDR3 is TGTGCCAGCAGTTACTCGACCCATAATGGCTACACCTTC. Translated: CASSYSTHNGYTF.

This clonotype was recorded at least ten times. The CDR3, as DNA: TGTGCCAGCAGCCCCAAGCCCCGACTAGCGGGGAGTACAGATACGCAGTATTTT. The encoded protein is CASSPKPRLAGSTDTQYF. The rearrangement links TRBV7-2 to TRBJ2-3, with 11 bases matching TRBD2. V lost 5 bases and J lost 3; bases outside the gene matches: 13. This CDR3 comprises 18 residues. Germline CDR1 reads SGHTA; CDR2 reads FQGNSA.

The rearrangement links TRBV2 to TRBJ2-3; 8 bases are shared with TRBD2. Germline CDR1 is SNHLY and CDR2 is FYNNEI. The length of the CDR3 is 15 residues. V gave up 4 bases and J gave up 5 bases; unmatched junction bases: 8. CDR3 in amino acids: CASSGYSGAGDTQYF. As DNA, the CDR3 is TGTGCCAGCAGTGGCTATAGCGGGGCGGGAGATACGCAGTATTTT.

In its sample, this clonotype was seen a few times. The J gene is TRBJ1-2, the V gene TRBV7-6; D call uncertain. The CDR3 length is 13 residues. V lost 2 bases, J lost 2 bases, and 6 bases lay in between. Germline CDR1 and CDR2: SGHVS and FNYEAQ. The CDR3 sequence is CASSLFPNYGYTF. The CDR3 bases are TGTGCCAGCAGCTTATTTCCCAACTATGGCTACACCTTC.

This clonotype was detected many times. The chain combines TRBV6-2 or TRBV6-3 with TRBJ2-5; D tentatively fits TRBD1 or TRBD2 (5 bases each). The germline gives CDR1 MNHEY, CDR2 SVGEGT. There are 15 residues in the CDR3. V gave up 2 bases and J gave up 6 bases, with 16 bases separating them. Written as DNA, the CDR3 is TGTGCCAGCAGTTACGGGACCATGTGGACGAAGACCCAGTACTTC. The encoded protein is CASSYGTMWTKTQYF.